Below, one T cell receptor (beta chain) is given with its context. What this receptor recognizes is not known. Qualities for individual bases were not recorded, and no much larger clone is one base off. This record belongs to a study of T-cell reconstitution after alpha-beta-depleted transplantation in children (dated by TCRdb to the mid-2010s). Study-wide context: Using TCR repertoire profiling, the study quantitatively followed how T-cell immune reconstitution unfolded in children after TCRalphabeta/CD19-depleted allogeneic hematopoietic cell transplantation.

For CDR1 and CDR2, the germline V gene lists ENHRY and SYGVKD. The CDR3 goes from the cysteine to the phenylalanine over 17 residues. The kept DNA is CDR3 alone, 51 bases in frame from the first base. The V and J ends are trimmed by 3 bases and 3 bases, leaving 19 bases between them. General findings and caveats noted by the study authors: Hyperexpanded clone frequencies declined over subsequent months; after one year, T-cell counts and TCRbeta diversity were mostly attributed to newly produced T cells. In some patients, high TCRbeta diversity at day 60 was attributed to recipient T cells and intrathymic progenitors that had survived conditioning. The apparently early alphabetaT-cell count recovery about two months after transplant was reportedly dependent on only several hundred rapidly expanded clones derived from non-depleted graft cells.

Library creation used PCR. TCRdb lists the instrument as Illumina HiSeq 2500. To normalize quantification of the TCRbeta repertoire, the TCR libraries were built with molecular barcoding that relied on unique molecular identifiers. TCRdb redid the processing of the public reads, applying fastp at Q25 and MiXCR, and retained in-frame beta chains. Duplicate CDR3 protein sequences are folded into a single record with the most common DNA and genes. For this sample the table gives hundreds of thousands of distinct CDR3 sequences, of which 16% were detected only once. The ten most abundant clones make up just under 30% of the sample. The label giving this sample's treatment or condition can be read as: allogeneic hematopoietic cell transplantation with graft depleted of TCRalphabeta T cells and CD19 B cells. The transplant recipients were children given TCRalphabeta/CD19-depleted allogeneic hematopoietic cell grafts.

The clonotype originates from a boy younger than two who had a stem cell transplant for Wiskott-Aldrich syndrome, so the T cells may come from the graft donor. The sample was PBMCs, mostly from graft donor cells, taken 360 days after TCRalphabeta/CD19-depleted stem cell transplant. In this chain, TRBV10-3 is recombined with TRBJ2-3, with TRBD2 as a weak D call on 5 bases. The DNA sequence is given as TGTGCCATCAGTGAAATCAGGACGCCCTGGGAGACAGATACGCAGTATTTT. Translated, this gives CAISEIRTPWETDTQYF.